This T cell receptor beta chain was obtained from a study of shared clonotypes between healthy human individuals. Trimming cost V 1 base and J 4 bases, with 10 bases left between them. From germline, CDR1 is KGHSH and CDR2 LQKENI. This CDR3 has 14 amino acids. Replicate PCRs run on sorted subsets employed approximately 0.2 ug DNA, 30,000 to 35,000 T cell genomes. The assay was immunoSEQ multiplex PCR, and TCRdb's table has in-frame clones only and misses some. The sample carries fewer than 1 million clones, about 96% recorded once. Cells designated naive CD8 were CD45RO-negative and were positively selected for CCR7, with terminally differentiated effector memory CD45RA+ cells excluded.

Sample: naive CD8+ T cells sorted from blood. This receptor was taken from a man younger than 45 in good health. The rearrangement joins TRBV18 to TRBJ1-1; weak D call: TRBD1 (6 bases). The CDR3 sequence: CASSPQQGTTEAFF. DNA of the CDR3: TGTGCCAGCTCACCACAACAGGGTACCACTGAAGCTTTCTTT.